These 8 T cell receptor beta chains were sequenced from one sample in a study of T cell changes during pregnancy in multiple sclerosis. Clones were sequenced by immunoSEQ multiplex PCR, and TCRdb holds only the in-frame ones, with some missing. The table has tens of thousands of clones, about nine tenths seen once. Source: peripheral blood, taken in the third trimester of pregnancy. These receptors came from a female donor in good health, enrolled as a control in a pregnancy study.

The gene calls are TRBV19 and TRBJ2-7, with 9 positions matching TRBD1. There are 14 residues in the CDR3. The junction had 3 bases not matched to a gene; V was cut back by 4 bases and J by 2 bases. Germline CDR1 LNHDA, CDR2 SQIVND (reference sequence). The CDR3 sequence is CASSTGTGTYEQYF. CDR3 coding DNA: TGTGCCAGTAGTACGGGGACAGGGACCTACGAGCAGTACTTC.

The chain carries TRBV7-9 and TRBJ2-5, with 10 bases lining up with TRBD1. Germline CDR1 reads SEHNR; CDR2 reads FQNEAQ (reference sequence). J gave up 8 bases and V 5 bases, and 11 bases lay outside the gene matches. This CDR3 is 15 amino acids long. CDR3 amino acids: CASSPGQGGVGTQYF. CDR3 sequence (DNA): TGTGCCAGCAGCCCTGGACAGGGGGGGGTAGGAACCCAGTACTTC.

This clone was counted a single time. This chain links TRBV6-4 with TRBJ2-3, with D perhaps matching TRBD1 (6 bases). Looked up from germline, CDR1 is MRHNA and CDR2 is SNTAGT. Deletions cut 10 bases from V and 4 bases from J, with 15 bases between. The CDR3 totals 13 residues. This CDR3 is CATSTGNPDTQYF. Written as DNA, the CDR3 is TGTGCCACCTCTACAGGGAACCCAGATACGCAGTATTTT.

The chain couples TRBV10-1 to TRBJ2-1; D is perhaps TRBD2 (5 bases). Germline lookup yields CDR1 WNHNN and CDR2 SYGVQD (reference sequence). This CDR3 is built from 14 residues. V lost 4 bases and J lost 2, with 9 bases in between. In DNA form, the CDR3 reads TGCGCCAGCAGTGTGTCGGAGGCCTACAATGAGCAGTTCTTC. It is translated as CASSVSEAYNEQFF.

The chain combines TRBV5-1 with TRBJ2-1; TRBD2 aligns across 7 bases. Germline V lookup: CDR1 SGHRS, CDR2 YFSETQ. V lost 1 base, J lost 5 bases, and 6 bases stayed unmatched. The CDR3 length is 15 residues. CDR3 loop: CASSLLLARNNEQFF. CDR3 sequence (DNA): TGCGCCAGCAGCTTGTTACTAGCGAGGAACAATGAGCAGTTCTTC.

With respect to this clone: The germline gene is not matched at one end of the junction; a read error may be the cause. The rearrangement links TRBV6-5 to TRBJ1-4, with D perhaps TRBD1 (6 bases). Germline lookup yields CDR1 MNHEY and CDR2 SVGAGI. The CDR3 is 13 residues long. Here the CDR3 reads CASKRTVNEKLFF. DNA for the CDR3: TGTGCAAGCAAACGGACAGTGAATGAAAAACTGTTTTTT.

This rearrangement joins TRBV5-1 to TRBJ2-2; 10 nucleotides match TRBD2. The germline V gene encodes CDR1 SGHRS and CDR2 YFSETQ. The J segment lost 1 base and the V segment lost 10 bases, leaving 4 bases of the junction unmatched. The CDR3 runs 14 residues. This CDR3 is CARRTSGNTGELFF. As DNA, the CDR3 is TGCGCCCGACGGACTAGCGGGAACACCGGGGAGCTGTTTTTT.

The chain links TRBV11-2 to TRBJ2-7; D gene unclear. Trimming removed 0 bases at V and 4 bases at J, with 7 bases between. The CDR3 runs 13 residues. CDR1 is SGHAT, CDR2 FQNNGV, per germline. In nucleotides, the CDR3 is TGTGCCAGCAGCTTAGATCCAGGATACGAGCAGTACTTC. Translation gives CASSLDPGYEQYF.